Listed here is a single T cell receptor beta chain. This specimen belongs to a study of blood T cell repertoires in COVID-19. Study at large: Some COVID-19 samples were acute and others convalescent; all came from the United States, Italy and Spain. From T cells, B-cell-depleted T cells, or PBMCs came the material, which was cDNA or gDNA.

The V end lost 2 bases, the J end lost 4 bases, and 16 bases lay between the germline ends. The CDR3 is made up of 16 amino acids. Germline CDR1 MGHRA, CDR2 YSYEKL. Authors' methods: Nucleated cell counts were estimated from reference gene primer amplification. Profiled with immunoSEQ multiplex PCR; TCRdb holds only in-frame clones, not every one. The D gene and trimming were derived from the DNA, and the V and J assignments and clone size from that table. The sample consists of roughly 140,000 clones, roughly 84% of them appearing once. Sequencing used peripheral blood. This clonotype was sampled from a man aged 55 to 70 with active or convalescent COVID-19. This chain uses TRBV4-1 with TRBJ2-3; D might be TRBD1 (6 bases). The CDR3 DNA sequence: TGCGCCAGCAGCCAAACGGGACAATTAGACGCAGATACGCAGTATTTT. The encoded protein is CASSQTGQLDADTQYF.